The entry below describes one TCR beta chain. Original data processing: Estimation of nucleated cell counts was performed using reference gene primer amplification. The assay was immunoSEQ multiplex PCR, and TCRdb's table has in-frame clones only and misses some. The DNA was the basis for D and trimming; V, J and clone size are from that table. In the table there are some 250,000 clones, 75% to 90% of which are singletons. This entry belongs to a study of blood T cell repertoires in COVID-19. Study-level information: COVID-19 samples from acute and convalescent phases originated in the United States, Italy and Spain. Sources were T cells, B-cell-depleted T cells, or PBMCs; the material itself was cDNA or gDNA.

This TCR derives from a man aged 25-45 years with active or convalescent COVID-19. Material: peripheral blood.

This chain's CDR3 is CASSSQGTEQYF. The CDR3 DNA is TGTGCCAGCAGCTCACAGGGAACCGAGCAGTACTTC. The chain couples TRBV5-4 to TRBJ2-7; weak D call: TRBD1 (6 bases). From germline, CDR1 is SGHNT and CDR2 YYREEE (reference sequence). The V gene lost 3 bases and the J gene lost 6 bases, with 10 bases spanning the gap. The CDR3 has 12 residues. The whole variable domain, filled in from reference TRBV5-4 and TRBJ2-7, reads ETGVTQSPTHLIKTRGQQVTLRCSSQSGHNTVSWYQQALGQGPQFIFQYYREEENGRGNFPPRFSGLQFPNYSSELNVNALELDDSALYLCASSSQGTEQYFGPGTRLTVT.